The present entry profiles one T cell receptor beta chain with its context. This record belongs to a study of cytomegalovirus exposure and HLA in healthy donors. The PCR made use of 60 Vbeta and 13 Jbeta primers. Sequenced by immunoSEQ multiplex PCR; TCRdb stores in-frame clones only, minus some. The table has nearly 110,000 clones, around 77% seen once. CDR1 is GTSNPN and CDR2 is SVGIG in the germline V gene (reference sequence). The CDR3 contains 13 residues. V was pared by 8 bases and J by 3 bases, with 7 bases of the junction left unmatched. The receptor comes from a male donor in good health and CMV-seronegative. The rearrangement uses TRBV30 and TRBJ2-1; 7 nucleotides line up with TRBD2. Sequencing was done on a sample of PBMCs. CDR3 nucleotides: TGTGCCGGCGGAGCGGGAATCTACAATGAGCAGTTCTTC. Amino acids: CAGGAGIYNEQFF. Supplemented by reference TRBV30 and TRBJ2-1, the full variable domain reads SQTIHQWPATLVQPVGSPLSLECTVEGTSNPNLYWYRQAAGRGLQLLFYSVGIGQISSEVPQNLSASRPQDRQFILSSKKLLLSDSGFYLCAGGAGIYNEQFFGPGTRLTVL.